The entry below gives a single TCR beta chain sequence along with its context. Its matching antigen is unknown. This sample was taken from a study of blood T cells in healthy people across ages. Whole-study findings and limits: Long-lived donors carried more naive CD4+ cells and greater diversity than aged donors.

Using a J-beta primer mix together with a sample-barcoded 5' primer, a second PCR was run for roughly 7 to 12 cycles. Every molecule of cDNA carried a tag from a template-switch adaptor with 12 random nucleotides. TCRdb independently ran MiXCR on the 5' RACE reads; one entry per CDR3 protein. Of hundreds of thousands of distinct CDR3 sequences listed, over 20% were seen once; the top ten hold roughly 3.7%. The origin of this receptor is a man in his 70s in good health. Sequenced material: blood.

The CDR3 loop reads CASTRGGSRDEQFF. As DNA, the CDR3 is TGTGCCAGCACACGGGGGGGGTCTAGAGATGAGCAGTTCTTC. This chain uses TRBV5-5 with TRBJ2-5; 8 positions agree with TRBD2. The J call could be wrong; TRBJ2-1 is a better fit for the DNA end. Germline CDR1 and CDR2: SGHKS and YYEKEE (reference sequence). The CDR3 totals 14 residues.